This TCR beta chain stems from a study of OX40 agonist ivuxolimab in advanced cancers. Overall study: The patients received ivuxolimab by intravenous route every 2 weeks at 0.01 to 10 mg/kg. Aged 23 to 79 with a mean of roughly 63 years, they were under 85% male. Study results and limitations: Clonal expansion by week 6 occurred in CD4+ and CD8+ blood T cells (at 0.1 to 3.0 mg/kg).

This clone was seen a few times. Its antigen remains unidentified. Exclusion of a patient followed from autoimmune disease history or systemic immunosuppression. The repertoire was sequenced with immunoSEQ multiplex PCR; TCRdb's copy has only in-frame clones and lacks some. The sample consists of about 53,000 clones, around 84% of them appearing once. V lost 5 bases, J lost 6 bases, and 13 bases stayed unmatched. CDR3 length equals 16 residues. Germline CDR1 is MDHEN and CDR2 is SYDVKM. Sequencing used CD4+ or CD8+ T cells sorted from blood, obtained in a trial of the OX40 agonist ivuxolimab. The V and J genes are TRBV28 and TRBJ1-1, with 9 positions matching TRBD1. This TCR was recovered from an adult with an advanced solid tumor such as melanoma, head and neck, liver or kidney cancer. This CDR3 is CASSPTGTGKKAEAFF. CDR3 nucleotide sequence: TGTGCCAGCAGTCCCACCGGGACAGGGAAAAAAGCTGAAGCTTTCTTT.